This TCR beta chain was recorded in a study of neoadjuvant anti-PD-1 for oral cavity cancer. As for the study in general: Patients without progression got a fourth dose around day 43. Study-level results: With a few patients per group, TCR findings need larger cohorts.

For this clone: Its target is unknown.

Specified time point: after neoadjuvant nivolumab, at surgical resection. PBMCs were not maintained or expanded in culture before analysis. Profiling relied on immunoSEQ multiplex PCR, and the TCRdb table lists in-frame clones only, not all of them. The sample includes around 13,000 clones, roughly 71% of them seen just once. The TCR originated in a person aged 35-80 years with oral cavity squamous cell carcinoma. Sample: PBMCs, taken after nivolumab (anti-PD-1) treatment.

DNA of the CDR3: TGTGCCAGCAGCAAAACACCTCTGGGTGGCTACACCTTC. Its protein product is CASSKTPLGGYTF. V gene TRBV9 combines with J gene TRBJ1-2; D gene unclear. The germline V gene encodes CDR1 SGDLS and CDR2 YYNGEE. V was shortened by 4 bases and J by 7 bases, with 14 bases between the two germline ends. The CDR3 has 13 amino acids. Supplemented by reference TRBV9 and TRBJ1-2, the full variable domain reads DSGVTQTPKHLITATGQRVTLRCSPRSGDLSVYWYQQSLDQGLQFLIQYYNGEERAKGNILERFSAQQFPDLHSELNLSSLELGDSALYFCASSKTPLGGYTFGSGTRLTVV.